This T cell receptor beta chain was identified in a study of T-cell memory formation after mild COVID-19. Study findings and constraints: SARS-CoV-2 specificity was not confirmed for second-wave clones peaking on day 37. In pre-infection memory, a portion of responding clones appeared, which suggested that cross-reactive memory joined. Clones that contracted from day 15 to 85 were balanced CD4/CD8, while later expanders leaned CD4+.

Using constant-segment primers, 5'RACE produced TCR alpha and TCR beta cDNA libraries carrying sample barcodes and UMIs. TCRdb re-called the 5' RACE reads through MiXCR, storing one row per CDR3 protein. There are 270,000 or so distinct CDR3 sequences in the sample; around 17% occur only once, and under 25% lies in the top ten. The ends were cut back, 6 bases at V and 2 bases at J, with 17 bases in the middle. This CDR3 has 16 amino acids. This clonotype was detected only a few times. Its antigen is unknown. Sequencing was carried out using PBMCs or a T cell subset sorted from them (not recorded which). The genes are TRBV12-3 or TRBV12-4 and TRBJ1-5, with D perhaps TRBD1 (6 bases). The clonotype originates from a young man who had mild COVID-19 (a few samples of this study predate the infection). Cell type and time point are not known. The CDR3 spells CASSPWRGRGNQPQHF. The DNA for the CDR3 is TGTGCCAGCAGCCCATGGCGGGGGCGAGGCAATCAGCCCCAGCATTTT.